The rows below give T cell receptor beta chains drawn from one sample of a study of CD4 and CD8 cells across lung adenocarcinoma regions. Each CDR3 protein gets one entry after TCRdb re-called the PCR reads with MiXCR. The sample carries approximately 3,700 distinct CDR3 sequences, 56% recorded once. Sequenced input: CD4+ T cells from the margin of a lung tumor. The source is a female donor with lung adenocarcinoma. The CD4 and CD8 labels of this study may be unreliable. Both conserved end residues are part of each CDR3. The D gene is left open where the match is weak. The size entry is marked missing in some rows and otherwise reads once, few, many or a size class.

D: NA; J: TRBJ2-4; size: NA; V: TRBV12-3/TRBV12-4; CDR3: CASSLSPLPQVGIQYF; DNA: TGTGCCAGCAGTTTATCTCCTCTTCCCCAAGTAGGCATTCAGTACTTC
D: NA; J: TRBJ2-1; size: NA; V: TRBV6-4; CDR3: CASSEWAGQSNEQFF; DNA: TGTGCCAGCAGTGAGTGGGCCGGACAATCCAATGAGCAGTTCTTC
D: TRBD2; J: TRBJ2-1; size: once; V: TRBV9; CDR3: CASSTSGNYNEQFF; DNA: TGTGCCAGCAGTACAAGCGGGAACTACAATGAGCAGTTCTTC
D: TRBD2; J: TRBJ2-3; size: once; V: TRBV27; CDR3: CASSPMSRGRKLDTQYF; DNA: TGTGCCAGCAGTCCAATGTCTCGCGGGAGAAAGCTAGATACGCAGTATTTT
D: NA; J: TRBJ2-5; size: NA; V: TRBV6-1; CDR3: CASSRDPDQETQYF; DNA: TGTGCCAGCAGTCGGGACCCTGACCAAGAGACCCAGTACTTC
D: TRBD2; J: TRBJ2-5; size: large; V: TRBV10-2; CDR3: CASLAGGETQYF; DNA: TGCGCCAGCCTAGCGGGAGGAGAGACCCAGTACTTC
D: NA; J: TRBJ2-3; size: large; V: TRBV10-2; CDR3: CASLELGTDTQYF; DNA: TGCGCCAGCTTAGAGCTGGGGACAGATACGCAGTATTTT
D: NA; J: TRBJ2-1; size: medium-sized; V: TRBV4-1; CDR3: CASSQDKELRAAEQFF; DNA: TGCGCCAGCAGCCAAGATAAGGAGCTGAGGGCCGCTGAGCAGTTCTTC
D: NA; J: TRBJ2-2; size: large; V: TRBV6-1; CDR3: CASSGAVTGELFF; DNA: TGTGCCAGCAGTGGGGCAGTAACCGGGGAGCTGTTTTTT
D: TRBD1; J: TRBJ2-1; size: NA; V: TRBV5-1; CDR3: CASSLGQGPNNEQFF; DNA: TGCGCCAGCAGCTTGGGACAGGGCCCCAACAATGAGCAGTTCTTC
D: TRBD2; J: TRBJ2-2; size: medium-sized; V: TRBV6-1; CDR3: CASALAGDTGELFF; DNA: TGTGCCAGCGCCCTAGCGGGAGACACCGGGGAGCTGTTTTTT
D: TRBD1; J: TRBJ1-4; size: NA; V: TRBV25-1; CDR3: CASSELTGGEKLFF; DNA: TGTGCCAGCAGTGAATTAACAGGGGGGGAAAAACTGTTTTTT
D: TRBD2; J: TRBJ2-5; size: medium-sized; V: TRBV12-3/TRBV12-4; CDR3: CASSDPTSGRRGTQYF; DNA: TGTGCCAGCAGTGACCCGACTAGCGGGAGGCGGGGGACCCAGTACTTC
D: NA; J: TRBJ2-5; size: NA; V: TRBV12-3/TRBV12-4; CDR3: CASTSSSQETQYF; DNA: TGTGCCAGCACCTCCTCCTCTCAAGAGACCCAGTACTTC
D: NA; J: TRBJ2-5; size: NA; V: TRBV6-1; CDR3: CASREGGGGSKDTQYF; DNA: TGTGCCAGCAGGGAGGGAGGGGGGGGGAGCAAAGATACCCAGTACTTC
D: TRBD1; J: TRBJ1-2; size: NA; V: TRBV14; CDR3: CASSHEGQGIDGYTF; DNA: TGTGCCAGCAGCCACGAGGGACAGGGGATCGATGGCTACACCTTC
D: NA; J: TRBJ2-5; size: NA; V: TRBV10-2; CDR3: CASSESGWKGETQYF; DNA: TGCGCCAGCAGTGAGTCTGGCTGGAAAGGGGAGACCCAGTACTTC
D: NA; J: TRBJ2-2; size: medium-sized; V: TRBV6-2/TRBV6-3; CDR3: CASRTPLVGELFF; DNA: TGTGCCAGCCGAACGCCTTTGGTGGGGGAGCTGTTTTTT
D: NA; J: TRBJ1-1; size: few; V: TRBV14; CDR3: CASSPWGTEAFF; DNA: TGTGCCAGCAGCCCTTGGGGCACTGAAGCTTTCTTT